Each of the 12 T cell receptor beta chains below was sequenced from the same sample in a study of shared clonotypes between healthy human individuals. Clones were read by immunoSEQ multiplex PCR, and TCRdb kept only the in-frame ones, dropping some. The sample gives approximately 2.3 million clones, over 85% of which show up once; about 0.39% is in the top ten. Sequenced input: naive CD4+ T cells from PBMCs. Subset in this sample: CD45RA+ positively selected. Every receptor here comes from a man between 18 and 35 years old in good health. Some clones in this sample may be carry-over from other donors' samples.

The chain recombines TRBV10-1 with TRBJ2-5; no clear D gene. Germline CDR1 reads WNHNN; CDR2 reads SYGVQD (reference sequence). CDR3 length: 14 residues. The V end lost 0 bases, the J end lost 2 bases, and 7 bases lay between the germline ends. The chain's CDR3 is CASSESTAQETQYF. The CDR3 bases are TGCGCCAGCAGTGAGTCCACAGCACAAGAGACCCAGTACTTC.

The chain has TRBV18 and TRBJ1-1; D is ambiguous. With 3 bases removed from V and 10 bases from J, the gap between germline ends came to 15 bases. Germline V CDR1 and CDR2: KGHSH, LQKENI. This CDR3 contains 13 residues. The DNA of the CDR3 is TGTGCCAGCTCACCCGATACTAAGGTAGGAGCTTTCTTT. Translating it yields CASSPDTKVGAFF.

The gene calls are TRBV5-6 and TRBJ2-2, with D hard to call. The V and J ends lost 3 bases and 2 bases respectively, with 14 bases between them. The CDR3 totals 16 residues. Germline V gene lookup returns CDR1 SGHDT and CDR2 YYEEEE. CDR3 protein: CASSWMGIKNTGELFF. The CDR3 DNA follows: TGTGCCAGCAGCTGGATGGGAATCAAAAACACCGGGGAGCTGTTTTTT.

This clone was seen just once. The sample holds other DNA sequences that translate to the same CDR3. This chain's CDR3 is CASSPLEGETQYF. CDR3 nucleotide sequence: TGTGCCAGCTCACCCCTCGAGGGGGAGACCCAGTACTTC. The chain carries TRBV18 and TRBJ2-5; D may be TRBD1 or TRBD2 (5 bases each). In germline, CDR1 is KGHSH, CDR2 LQKENI. The CDR3 length is 13 residues. V dropped 3 bases and J dropped 5 bases, with 10 bases sitting between them.

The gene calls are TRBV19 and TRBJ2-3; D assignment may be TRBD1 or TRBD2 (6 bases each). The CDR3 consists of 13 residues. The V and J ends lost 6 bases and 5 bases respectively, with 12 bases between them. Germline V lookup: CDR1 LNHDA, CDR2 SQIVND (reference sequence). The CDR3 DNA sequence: TGTGCCAGTAGCCGGGGGCAGAGAGATACGCAGTATTTT. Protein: CASSRGQRDTQYF.

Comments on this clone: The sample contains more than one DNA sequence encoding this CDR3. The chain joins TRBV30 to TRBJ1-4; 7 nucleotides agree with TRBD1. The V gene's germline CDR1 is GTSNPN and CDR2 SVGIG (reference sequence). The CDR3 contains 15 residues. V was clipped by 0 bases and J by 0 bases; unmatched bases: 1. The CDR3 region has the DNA TGTGCCTGGAGTGTGGGGACAGCAACTAATGAAAAACTGTTTTTT. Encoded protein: CAWSVGTATNEKLFF.

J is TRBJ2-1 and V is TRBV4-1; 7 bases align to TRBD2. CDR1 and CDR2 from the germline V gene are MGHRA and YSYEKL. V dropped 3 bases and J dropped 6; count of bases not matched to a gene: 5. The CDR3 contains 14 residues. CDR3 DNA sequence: TGCGCCAGCAGCCAGGGGAGGGCGCGCAATGAGCAGTTCTTC. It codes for CASSQGRARNEQFF.

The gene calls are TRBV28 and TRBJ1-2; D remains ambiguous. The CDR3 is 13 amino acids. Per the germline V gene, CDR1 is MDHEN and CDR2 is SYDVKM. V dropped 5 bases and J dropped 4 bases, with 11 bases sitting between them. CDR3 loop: CASSQQISYGYTF. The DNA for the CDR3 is TGTGCCAGCAGTCAACAGATCTCCTATGGCTACACCTTC.

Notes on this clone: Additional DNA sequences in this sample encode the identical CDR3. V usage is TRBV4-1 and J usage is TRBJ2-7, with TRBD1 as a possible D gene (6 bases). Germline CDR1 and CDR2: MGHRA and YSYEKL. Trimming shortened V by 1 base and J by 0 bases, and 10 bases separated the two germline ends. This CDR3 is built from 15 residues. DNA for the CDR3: TGCGCCAGCAGCCAAGGGCAGGGGAGCTCCTACGAGCAGTACTTC. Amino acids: CASSQGQGSSYEQYF.

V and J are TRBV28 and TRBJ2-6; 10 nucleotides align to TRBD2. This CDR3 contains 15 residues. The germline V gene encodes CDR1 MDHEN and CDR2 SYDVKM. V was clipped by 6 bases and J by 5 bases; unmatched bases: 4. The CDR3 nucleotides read TGTGCCAGCAGGACTACTAGCGGGAGGGCCAACGTCCTGACTTTC. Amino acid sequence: CASRTTSGRANVLTF.

This CDR3 reads CASSLAGGPAYEQYF. CDR3 nucleotide sequence: TGTGCCAGCAGCTTGGCCGGGGGACCGGCGTACGAGCAGTACTTC. The rearrangement joins TRBV5-5 to TRBJ2-7, with D maybe TRBD2 (6 bases). The CDR3 is 15 amino acids. Germline V gene sequence: CDR1 SGHKS, CDR2 YYEKEE (reference sequence). Deletions cut 0 bases from V and 4 bases from J, with 14 bases between.

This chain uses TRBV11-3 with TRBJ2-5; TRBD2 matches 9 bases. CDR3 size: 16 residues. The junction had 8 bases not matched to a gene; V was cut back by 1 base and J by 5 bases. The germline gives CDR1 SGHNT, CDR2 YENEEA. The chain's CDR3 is CASSLGASGISETQYF. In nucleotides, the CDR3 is TGTGCCAGCAGCTTAGGGGCTAGCGGGATCTCGGAGACCCAGTACTTC.